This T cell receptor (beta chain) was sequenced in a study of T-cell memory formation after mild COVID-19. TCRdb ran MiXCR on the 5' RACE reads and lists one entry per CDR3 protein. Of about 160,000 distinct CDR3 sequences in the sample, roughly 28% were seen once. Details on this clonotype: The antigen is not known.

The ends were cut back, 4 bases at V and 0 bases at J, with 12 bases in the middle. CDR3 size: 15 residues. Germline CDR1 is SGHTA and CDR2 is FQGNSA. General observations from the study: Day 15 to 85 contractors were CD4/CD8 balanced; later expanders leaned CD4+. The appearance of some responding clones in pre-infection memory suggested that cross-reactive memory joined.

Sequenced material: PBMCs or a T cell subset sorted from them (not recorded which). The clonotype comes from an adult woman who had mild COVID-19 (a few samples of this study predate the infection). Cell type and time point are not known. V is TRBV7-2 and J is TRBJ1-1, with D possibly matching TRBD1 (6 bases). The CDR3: CASSSRGTLNTEAFF. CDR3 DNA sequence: TGTGCCAGCAGCTCCAGGGGCACACTGAACACTGAAGCTTTCTTT.